A single sample is the source of the 27 T cell receptor beta chains below, sequenced in a study of cytomegalovirus exposure and HLA in healthy donors. PCR used 60 Vbeta primers and 13 Jbeta primers. Libraries were prepared by immunoSEQ multiplex PCR; TCRdb keeps only in-frame clonotypes and omits some of them. The sample has about 80,000 clones, 70% to 80% seen once; the top ten hold about 2.3%. The specimen sequenced was PBMCs. All receptors derive from a man aged 30 to 45 in good health and CMV-seronegative.

V and J are TRBV7-9 and TRBJ2-1; D perhaps matches TRBD2 (6 bases). The CDR3 totals 16 residues. The germline V gene has CDR1 SEHNR and CDR2 FQNEAQ (reference sequence). Trimming pared 5 bases from V and 5 bases from J, leaving 19 bases between. The CDR3 DNA sequence: TGTGCCAGCAGCCCGGGGCGGCGGGAACCTGACAATGAGCAGTTCTTC. It yields the protein CASSPGRREPDNEQFF.

This chain uses TRBV7-2 with TRBJ2-3, with D possibly matching TRBD2 (5 bases). Trimming stripped 4 bases from V and 8 bases from J, with 13 bases between. The germline V gene has CDR1 SGHTA and CDR2 FQGNSA. The CDR3 length is 13 residues. The CDR3: CASSWRNEGTQYF. The CDR3 coding sequence is TGTGCCAGCAGCTGGAGGAACGAGGGTACGCAGTATTTT.

This chain uses TRBV7-9 with TRBJ2-7; 7 bases agree with TRBD1. The CDR3 is 14 residues long. Per germline, CDR1 SEHNR and CDR2 FQNEAQ (reference sequence). With 5 bases clipped from V and 7 bases from J, the junction kept 11 bases outside the gene matches. The CDR3 sequence: CASSQGGTREEQYF. As DNA, the CDR3 is TGTGCCAGCAGCCAAGGGGGCACCAGGGAAGAGCAGTACTTC.

The chain links TRBV7-9 to TRBJ2-5; TRBD1 matches 9 bases. The CDR3 runs 14 residues. Germline loops: CDR1 SEHNR, CDR2 FQNEAQ (reference sequence). V dropped 5 bases and J dropped 4; count of bases not matched to a gene: 5. CDR3 DNA: TGTGCCAGCAGCCCTGGACAGGGGAGAGAGACCCAGTACTTC. This gives the protein CASSPGQGRETQYF.

The chain has TRBV6-5 and TRBJ2-7; weak D call: TRBD1 (6 bases). Germline CDR1 and CDR2: MNHEY and SVGAGI. The CDR3 runs to 11 residues. V was cut by 0 bases and J by 12 bases, with 9 bases left in between. CDR3 in DNA: TGTGCCAGCAGTTACTCGATACAGGGGTACTTC. Protein: CASSYSIQGYF.

The gene calls are TRBV19 and TRBJ2-2; TRBD1 matches 7 bases. J lost 4 bases, V lost 4 bases, and 3 bases had no gene match. The germline V gene encodes CDR1 LNHDA and CDR2 SQIVND (reference sequence). CDR3 length: 14 residues. The CDR3 here is CASSNRGATGELFF. The CDR3 nucleotides are TGTGCCAGTAGTAACAGGGGCGCCACCGGGGAGCTGTTTTTT.

This clone was recorded once. The chain links TRBV5-1 to TRBJ2-2, with D perhaps matching TRBD1 (5 bases). V lost 1 base to trimming and J lost 0 bases, with 7 bases between them. This CDR3 region has 15 residues. Germline V lookup: CDR1 SGHRS, CDR2 YFSETQ. Here the CDR3 reads CASSLWTTNTGELFF. The CDR3 DNA reads as TGCGCCAGCAGCTTGTGGACAACGAACACCGGGGAGCTGTTTTTT.

In regard to this clone: Germline and junction disagree at one end, which may indicate a read error. The V call is TRBV7-7, the J call TRBJ2-5; 8 nucleotides align to TRBD2. The CDR3 sequence is 16 residues long. Germline V CDR1 and CDR2: SSHAT, FNYEAQ (reference sequence). For the CDR3, the DNA is TGTGCTAGCAGCTTAGAAGGCGGGACTAGGTTAGAGACCCAGTACTTC. Its translation: CASSLEGGTRLETQYF.

This clone was detected once. The CDR3 bases are TGTGCCAGCATTAGGTCAGGGGCTAACTATGGCTACACCTTC. This encodes CASIRSGANYGYTF. The chain is built from TRBV28 and TRBJ1-2, with D maybe TRBD1 (6 bases). The germline V and J ends were trimmed by 7 bases and 0 bases, with 12 bases remaining between them. CDR1 MDHEN and CDR2 SYDVKM come from the germline V gene. The CDR3 extends over 14 amino acids.

This clone was found a few times. The chain has TRBV10-3 and TRBJ1-6; weak D call: TRBD1 (5 bases). Trimming took off 0 bases at V and 8 bases at J, with 17 bases between the two ends. This CDR3 is 17 amino acids long. Germline V gene data show CDR1 as ENHRY and CDR2 as SYGVKD. The CDR3 protein is CAISESEGLSWDSPLHF. For the CDR3, the DNA is TGTGCCATCAGTGAGTCCGAGGGACTCAGTTGGGATTCACCCCTCCACTTT.

V gene TRBV7-9 combines with J gene TRBJ2-7, with 7 bases fitting TRBD1. V trimming: 0 bases; J trimming: 7 bases; junction bases outside the gene matches: 21. This CDR3 spans 19 amino acids. Germline values: CDR1 SEHNR, CDR2 FQNEAQ (reference sequence). The CDR3 is CASSLAQGQQPPTFVEQYF. In DNA, the CDR3 is TGTGCCAGCAGCTTAGCGCAGGGACAGCAACCCCCAACGTTCGTTGAGCAGTACTTC.

The chain joins TRBV6-1 to TRBJ2-7, with D possibly TRBD1 on 6 matching bases. Germline values: CDR1 MNHNS, CDR2 SASEGT. Trimming shortened V by 8 bases and J by 0 bases, and 17 bases separated the two germline ends. The CDR3 has 15 residues. The CDR3 region is CASRDTPGSSYEQYF. CDR3 coding DNA: TGTGCCAGCCGGGACACACCGGGTAGCTCCTACGAGCAGTACTTC.

In regard to this clone: An end of the junction does not agree with germline; a read error may underlie this. This chain links TRBV30 with TRBJ1-2; D perhaps matches TRBD1 (5 bases). The CDR3 sequence is 13 residues long. Germline V gene sequence: CDR1 GTSNPN, CDR2 SVGIG (reference sequence). CDR3 in amino acids: CAWSEGNALGYPF. The CDR3 DNA sequence: TGTGCCTGGAGTGAGGGGAACGCCCTTGGCTACCCCTTC.

The V and J genes are TRBV28 and TRBJ1-1; D is undetermined. CDR3 length: 14 amino acids. V was trimmed by 8 bases and J by 3 bases, leaving 16 bases between them. Germline V gene data show CDR1 as MDHEN and CDR2 as SYDVKM. Here the CDR3 reads CASGTNSGDTEAFF. CDR3 DNA: TGTGCCAGCGGTACTAACTCCGGGGACACTGAAGCTTTCTTT.

V is TRBV6-4 and J is TRBJ2-4, with TRBD2 matching over 8 bases. This CDR3 spans 13 amino acids. From germline, CDR1 is MRHNA and CDR2 SNTAGT. Trimming took 11 bases from V and 8 from J; bases not matched to a gene: 11. CDR3 DNA sequence: TGTGCCTGCTCCGGGACTAGAAAACACATTCAGTACTTC. Translation gives CACSGTRKHIQYF.

J is TRBJ2-7 and V is TRBV6-5; D is uncertain. Germline CDR1 MNHEY, CDR2 SVGAGI. Trimming removed 6 bases at V and 6 bases at J, with 12 bases between. The CDR3 is 12 residues long. The CDR3 protein is CASSQLRGEQYF. CDR3 coding DNA: TGTGCCAGCAGCCAACTCCGTGGCGAGCAGTACTTC.

The gene calls are TRBV7-2 and TRBJ2-5, with 7 bases that match TRBD2. Germline loops: CDR1 SGHTA, CDR2 FQGNSA. This CDR3 spans 15 amino acids. The V segment lost 2 bases and the J segment 2 bases; nucleotides outside the gene matches: 5. CDR3 sequence: CASSLSGADQETQYF. The CDR3 DNA reads TGTGCCAGCAGCTTAAGCGGGGCGGATCAAGAGACCCAGTACTTC.

The chain is built from TRBV5-6 and TRBJ2-5; D perhaps matches TRBD2 (5 bases). Germline V gene data show CDR1 as SGHDT and CDR2 as YYEEEE. This CDR3 is 14 amino acids long. V was pared by 4 bases and J by 2 bases, with 12 bases between. CDR3 DNA sequence: TGTGCCAGCAGCCAAACGGGAAGTCAAGAGACCCAGTACTTC. This codes for CASSQTGSQETQYF.

The chain combines TRBV14 with TRBJ1-1; D may be TRBD1 (5 bases). The CDR3 consists of 14 residues. V shed 3 bases and J shed 5 bases, with 13 bases lying between them. Germline values: CDR1 SGHDN, CDR2 FVKESK. The CDR3, as DNA: TGTGCCAGCAGCCATCTTGACGGGGGGACTGAAGCTTTCTTT. This codes for CASSHLDGGTEAFF.

This clone was detected only a few times. This chain links TRBV4-3 with TRBJ1-2, with unresolved D. Per the germline V gene, CDR1 is LGHNA and CDR2 is YSLEER. CDR3 length: 15 residues. Trimming took off 2 bases at V and 3 bases at J, with 13 bases between the two ends. The CDR3 spells CASSQPEAPYYGYTF. CDR3 nucleotides: TGCGCCAGCAGCCAACCAGAGGCACCCTACTATGGCTACACCTTC.

The rearrangement joins TRBV4-1 to TRBJ2-3; TRBD2 agrees at 8 bases. This CDR3 contains 16 residues. Per the germline V gene, CDR1 is MGHRA and CDR2 is YSYEKL. Trimming at V came to 5 bases and at J to 5 bases, leaving 12 bases not matched to a gene. The CDR3 sequence: CASSSPGGSGRDTQYF. CDR3 nucleotides: TGCGCCAGCAGCTCCCCGGGGGGGTCGGGTCGAGATACGCAGTATTTT.

This sequence joins TRBV5-1 and TRBJ2-5, with D perhaps TRBD1 (6 bases). Germline V gene data show CDR1 as SGHRS and CDR2 as YFSETQ. Trimming left V 5 bases short and J 5 bases short, with 25 bases between. CDR3 size: 17 residues. CDR3 sequence: CASRTLQGGGVGETQYF. The CDR3 DNA sequence: TGCGCCAGCAGGACCTTACAGGGTGGTGGCGTTGGTGAGACCCAGTACTTC.

The genes are TRBV4-2 and TRBJ1-4, with D uncertain. The V and J ends lost 4 bases and 6 bases respectively, with 12 bases between them. CDR1 is LGHNA and CDR2 is YNFKEQ in the germline V gene. The CDR3 loop spans 14 amino acids. CDR3 protein: CASSRRGEDEKLFF. CDR3 coding DNA: TGTGCCAGCAGCCGACGGGGAGAAGATGAAAAACTGTTTTTT.

J is TRBJ2-2 and V is TRBV27; 7 nucleotides line up with TRBD1. The V segment lost 4 bases and the J segment 4 bases; nucleotides outside the gene matches: 3. The CDR3 loop spans 14 amino acids. Germline CDR1 reads MNHEY; CDR2 reads SMNVEV (reference sequence). The CDR3, as DNA: TGTGCCAGCAGTTGGGGGACAGCCACCGGGGAGCTGTTTTTT. Its translation: CASSWGTATGELFF.

This chain's CDR3 is CASSPKRGQGDGGYTF. Written as DNA, the CDR3 is TGCGCCAGCAGCCCCAAGCGGGGACAGGGGGACGGTGGCTACACCTTC. The chain combines TRBV4-1 with TRBJ1-2; 11 bases fit TRBD1. The V gene end was trimmed by 4 bases and the J gene end by 7 bases; junction bases not matched to a gene: 11. Germline lookup yields CDR1 MGHRA and CDR2 YSYEKL. The CDR3 has 16 amino acids.

The table lists this clone with a few counts. The genes are TRBV6-9 and TRBJ1-1; D is perhaps TRBD1 (6 bases). The length of the CDR3 is 14 residues. Germline V gene sequence: CDR1 MNHGY, CDR2 SVAAGI. V was cut by 2 bases and J by 6 bases, with 13 bases left in between. The CDR3 region is CASSYGGRGSEAFF. The CDR3 DNA reads as TGTGCCAGCAGTTATGGGGGAAGGGGGTCTGAAGCTTTCTTT.

The chain is built from TRBV5-8 and TRBJ2-7; TRBD1 is a possible D gene (6 bases). V gave up 5 bases and J gave up 3 bases, with 15 bases separating them. In germline, CDR1 is SGHTS, CDR2 YDEGEE. This CDR3 region has 14 residues. The CDR3 loop is CASRLPGHNYEQYF. CDR3 in DNA: TGTGCCAGCAGACTCCCGGGACACAACTACGAGCAGTACTTC.